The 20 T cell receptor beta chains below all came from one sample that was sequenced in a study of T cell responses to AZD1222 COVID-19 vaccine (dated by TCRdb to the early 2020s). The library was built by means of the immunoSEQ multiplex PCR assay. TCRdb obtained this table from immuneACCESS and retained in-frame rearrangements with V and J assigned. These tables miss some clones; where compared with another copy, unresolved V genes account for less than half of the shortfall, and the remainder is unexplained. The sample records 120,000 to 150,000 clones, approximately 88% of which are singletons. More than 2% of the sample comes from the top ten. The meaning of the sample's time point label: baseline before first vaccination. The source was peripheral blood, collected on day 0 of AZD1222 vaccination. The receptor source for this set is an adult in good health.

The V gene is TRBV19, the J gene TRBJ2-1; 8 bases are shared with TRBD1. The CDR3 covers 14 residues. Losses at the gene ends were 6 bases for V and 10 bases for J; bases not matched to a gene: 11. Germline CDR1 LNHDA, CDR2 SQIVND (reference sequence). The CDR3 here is CASRGTGRWGEQFF. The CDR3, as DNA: TGTGCCAGTAGAGGGACAGGCCGGTGGGGGGAGCAGTTCTTC.

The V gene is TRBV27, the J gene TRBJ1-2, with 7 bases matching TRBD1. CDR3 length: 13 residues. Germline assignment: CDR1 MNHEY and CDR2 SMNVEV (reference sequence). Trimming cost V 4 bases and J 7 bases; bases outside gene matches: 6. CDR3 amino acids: CASSSTGRGGYTF. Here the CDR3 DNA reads TGTGCCAGCAGTTCGACAGGGCGAGGTGGCTACACCTTC.

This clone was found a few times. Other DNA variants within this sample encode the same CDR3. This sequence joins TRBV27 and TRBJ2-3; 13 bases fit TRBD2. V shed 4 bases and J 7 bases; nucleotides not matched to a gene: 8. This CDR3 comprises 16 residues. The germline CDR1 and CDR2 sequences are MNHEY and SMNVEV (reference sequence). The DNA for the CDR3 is TGTGCCAGCAGTTCTTGGACTAGCGGGAGTGGAAATACGCAGTATTTT. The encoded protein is CASSSWTSGSGNTQYF.

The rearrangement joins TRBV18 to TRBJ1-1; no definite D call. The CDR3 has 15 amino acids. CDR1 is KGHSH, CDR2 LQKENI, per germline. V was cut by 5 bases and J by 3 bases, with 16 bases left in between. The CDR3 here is CASSIKGQGDTEAFF. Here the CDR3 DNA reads TGTGCCAGCTCAATCAAAGGGCAAGGAGACACTGAAGCTTTCTTT.

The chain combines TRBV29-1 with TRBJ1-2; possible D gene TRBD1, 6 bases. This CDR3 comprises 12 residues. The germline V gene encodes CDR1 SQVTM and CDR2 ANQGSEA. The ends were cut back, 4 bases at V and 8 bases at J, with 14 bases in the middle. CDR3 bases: TGCAGCGTTGGGGGGCAGGGTGGCGGCTACACCTTC. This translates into CSVGGQGGGYTF.

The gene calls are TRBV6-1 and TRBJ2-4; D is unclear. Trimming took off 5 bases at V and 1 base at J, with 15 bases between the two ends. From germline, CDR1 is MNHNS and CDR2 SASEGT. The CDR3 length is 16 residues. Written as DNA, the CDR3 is TGTGCCAGCAGTCAAGACTGGGCTGGGGCCAAAAACATTCAGTACTTC. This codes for CASSQDWAGAKNIQYF.

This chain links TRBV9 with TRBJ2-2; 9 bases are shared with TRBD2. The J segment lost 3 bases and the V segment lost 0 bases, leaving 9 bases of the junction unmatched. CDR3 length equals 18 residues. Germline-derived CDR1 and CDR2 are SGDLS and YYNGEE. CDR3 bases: TGTGCCAGCAGCGTAGCAGCTAGCGGGGAATCATACACCGGGGAGCTGTTTTTT. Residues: CASSVAASGESYTGELFF.

CDR3 in DNA: TGTGCCAGCAGCCAATTAAACCCGAGCTACGAGCAGTACTTC. This translates into CASSQLNPSYEQYF. The chain employs TRBV3-1 (or the pseudogene TRBV3-2) and TRBJ2-7; D uncertain. V lost 2 bases to trimming and J lost 3 bases, with 11 bases between them. This CDR3 comprises 14 residues. The V gene's germline CDR1 is LGHDT and CDR2 YNNKEL (reference sequence).

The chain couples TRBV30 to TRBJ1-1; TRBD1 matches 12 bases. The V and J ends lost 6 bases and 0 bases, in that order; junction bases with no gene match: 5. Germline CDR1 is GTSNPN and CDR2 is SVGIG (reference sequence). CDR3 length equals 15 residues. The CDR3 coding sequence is TGTGCCTGCCGAGGGACAGGGGGCTTGAACACTGAAGCTTTCTTT. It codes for CACRGTGGLNTEAFF.

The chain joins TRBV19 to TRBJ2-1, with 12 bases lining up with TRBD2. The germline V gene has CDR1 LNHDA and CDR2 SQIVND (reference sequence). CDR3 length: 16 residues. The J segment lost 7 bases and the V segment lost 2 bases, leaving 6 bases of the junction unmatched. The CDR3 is CASSIRSGLAGNEQFF. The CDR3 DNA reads TGTGCCAGTAGTATACGGTCGGGACTAGCGGGTAATGAGCAGTTCTTC.

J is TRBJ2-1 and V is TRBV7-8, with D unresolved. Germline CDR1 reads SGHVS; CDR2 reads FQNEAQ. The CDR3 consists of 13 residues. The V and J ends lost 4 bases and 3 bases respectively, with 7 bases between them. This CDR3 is CASSSDDYNEQFF. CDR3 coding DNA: TGTGCCAGCAGCTCGGACGACTACAATGAGCAGTTCTTC.

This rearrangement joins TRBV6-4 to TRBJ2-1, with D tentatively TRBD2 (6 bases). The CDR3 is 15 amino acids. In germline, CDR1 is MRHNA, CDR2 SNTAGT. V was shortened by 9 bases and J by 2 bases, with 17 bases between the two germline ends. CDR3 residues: CASAAAGGAYNEQFF. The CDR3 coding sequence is TGTGCCAGTGCGGCGGCCGGCGGGGCCTACAATGAGCAGTTCTTC.

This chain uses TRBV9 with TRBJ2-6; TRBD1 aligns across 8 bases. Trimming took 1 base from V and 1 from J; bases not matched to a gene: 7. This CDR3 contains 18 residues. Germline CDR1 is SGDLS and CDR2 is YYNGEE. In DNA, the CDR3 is TGTGCCAGCAGCGTAAGTCCGGGACAGGTTTCTGGGGCCAACGTCCTGACTTTC. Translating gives CASSVSPGQVSGANVLTF.

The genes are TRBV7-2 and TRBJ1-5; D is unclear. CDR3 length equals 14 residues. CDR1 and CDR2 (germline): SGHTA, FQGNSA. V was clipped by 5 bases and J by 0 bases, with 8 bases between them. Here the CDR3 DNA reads TGTGCCAGCAGCCGTGGGAGTAGCAATCAGCCCCAGCATTTT. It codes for CASSRGSSNQPQHF.

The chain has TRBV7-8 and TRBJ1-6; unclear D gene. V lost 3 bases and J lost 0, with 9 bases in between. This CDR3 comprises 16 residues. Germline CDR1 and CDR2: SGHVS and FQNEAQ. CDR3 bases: TGTGCCAGCAGCTTCCGGGATTTCTCCTATAATTCACCCCTCCACTTT. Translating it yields CASSFRDFSYNSPLHF.

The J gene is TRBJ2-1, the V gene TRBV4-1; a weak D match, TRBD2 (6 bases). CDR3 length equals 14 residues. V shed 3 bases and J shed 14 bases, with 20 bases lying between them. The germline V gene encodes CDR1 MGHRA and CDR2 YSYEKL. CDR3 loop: CASSQGSGLSGEFF. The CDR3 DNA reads TGCGCCAGCAGCCAGGGATCTGGACTAAGTGGAGAGTTCTTC.

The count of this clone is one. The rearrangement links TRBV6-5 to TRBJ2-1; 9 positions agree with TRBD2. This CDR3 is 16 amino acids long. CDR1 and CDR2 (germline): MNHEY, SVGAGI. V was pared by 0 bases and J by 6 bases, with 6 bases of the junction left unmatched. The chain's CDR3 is CASSYSREREANEQFF. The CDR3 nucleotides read TGTGCCAGCAGTTACTCGAGGGAGCGGGAGGCCAATGAGCAGTTCTTC.

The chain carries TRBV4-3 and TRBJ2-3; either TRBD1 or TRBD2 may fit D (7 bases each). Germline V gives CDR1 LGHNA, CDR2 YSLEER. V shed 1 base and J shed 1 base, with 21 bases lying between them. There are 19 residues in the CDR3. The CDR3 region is CASSQGPGRGQSGTDTQYF. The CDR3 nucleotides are TGCGCCAGCAGCCAAGGGCCTGGGAGGGGGCAGTCCGGCACAGATACGCAGTATTTT.

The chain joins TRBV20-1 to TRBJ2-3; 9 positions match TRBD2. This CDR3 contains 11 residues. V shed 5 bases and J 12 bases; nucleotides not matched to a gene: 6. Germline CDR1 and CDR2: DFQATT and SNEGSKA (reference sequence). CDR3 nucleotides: TGCAGTGCTGGTATAGCGGGAGTCCAGTATTTT. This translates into CSAGIAGVQYF.

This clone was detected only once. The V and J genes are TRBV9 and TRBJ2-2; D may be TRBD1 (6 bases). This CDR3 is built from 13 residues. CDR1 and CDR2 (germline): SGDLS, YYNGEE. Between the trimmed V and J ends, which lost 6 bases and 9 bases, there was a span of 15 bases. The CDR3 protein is CASNSGARWELFF. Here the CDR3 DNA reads TGTGCCAGCAATTCAGGGGCACGGTGGGAGCTGTTTTTT. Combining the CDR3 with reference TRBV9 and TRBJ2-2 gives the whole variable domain DSGVTQTPKHLITATGQRVTLRCSPRSGDLSVYWYQQSLDQGLQFLIQYYNGEERAKGNILERFSAQQFPDLHSELNLSSLELGDSALYFCASNSGARWELFFGEGSRLTVL.